This TCR beta chain was recovered during a study of identical twins. Study outcomes and limitations: Cord blood beta clonotypes present at high abundance carried fewer insertions; no such pattern appeared in memory repertoires.

MiXCR was run by TCRdb on the 5' RACE reads, yielding one entry per CDR3 protein. The table has about 700,000 distinct CDR3 sequences, 6% to 6.5% seen once. Each donor was a healthy Caucasian. This clonotype was detected a few times. Its antigen is still unknown. The J segment lost 2 bases and the V segment lost 5 bases, leaving 6 bases of the junction unmatched. The CDR3 covers 13 residues. CDR1 and CDR2 (germline): DFQATT, SNEGSKA (reference sequence). This sequence joins TRBV20-1 and TRBJ2-7, with TRBD2 identical over 7 bases. The receptor's source is a man younger than 35 in good health. Source material: naive T cells sorted from blood. The CDR3 here is CSAGGGPAYEQYF. CDR3 bases: TGCAGTGCTGGGGGAGGGCCCGCCTACGAGCAGTACTTC.